Given below is one T cell receptor (beta chain) in context. Its antigen target is currently unknown. It has no much larger one-base neighbor in the sample; base qualities were not kept. This specimen's time point label, per the study, means: late sampling 161 to 241 days after vaccination in a few convalescent patients. What the treatment or condition label conveys for this sample: roughly 11-day PBMC culture with coronavirus spike peptide pools or control peptides (ViraFEST assay). The ViraFEST assay was used in the study, in which antigen-specific T cells were expanded with peptide pools and expanded clonotypes were subsequently identified by TCR sequencing. The convalescent patients' positive SARS-CoV-2 PCR tests fell between March and December 2020, which was before the Alpha, Beta and Delta variants emerged in the United States. Around 2 million PBMCs per well were cultured in IMDM with 5% human AB serum and roughly 9.3 IU/ml IL-2, plus 10 ug/ml peptide pools. Half of the culture medium was replaced with fresh IL-2-containing medium on days 3 and 7. Once the cells had been in culture for ten to eleven days, the EasySep CD4+ T cell isolation kit was used to isolate CD4+ T cells by negative selection. Ficoll-Paque Plus gradient centrifugation was used to isolate PBMCs from whole blood, and the isolated PBMCs were then either used fresh or cryopreserved at -140C. In general, triplicate wells were set up for every culture condition.

The germline V gene specifies SNHLY as CDR1 and FYNNEI as CDR2. The cysteine opens and the phenylalanine closes a CDR3 of 15 amino acids. Just the 45-base CDR3 DNA is kept, in frame starting at base 1. Trimming leaves V shorter by 2 bases and J shorter by 4 bases, with the junction holding 8 bases beyond the gene matches. The data were obtained in a study of vaccination and CD4 T cells after COVID-19 (dated by TCRdb to between 2021 and 2023). Turning to the overall study: Every convalescent patient had a positive nasal swab PCR test for SARS-CoV-2, with mild disease in several patients and severe disease in one. Post-vaccine blood samples were taken a median of about 72 days after the second vaccine dose, with a range of 14 to 241 days. Participants got two doses of the Pfizer-BioNTech BNT162b2 vaccine (n=8) or two doses of the Moderna mRNA-1273 vaccine (n=2). A few convalescent patients were sampled both early after vaccination (day 14) and late after vaccination (days 161 to 241). The spike-specific CD4+ TCR repertoire was compared before and after mRNA vaccination in nine to ten COVID-19 convalescent patients and several infection-naive healthy vaccine recipients. The convalescent cohort comprised six males and four females, including two Hispanic individuals, seven Caucasians, two Asians and one multiracial person. Post-COVID blood samples from convalescent patients were collected a median of roughly 100 days after diagnosis, with a range of roughly 30 to 161 days. For stimulating the cultures, overlapping spike peptide pools were used, derived from SARS-CoV-2 as well as from the common cold coronaviruses HCoV-NL63, HCoV-OC43 and HCoV-229E. In control cultures, a CEFX viral epitope pool was used as positive control, an HIV-1 Nef peptide pool was used as negative control, or no peptide was added. The paper's findings and limits, for the study overall: In convalescent patients, a median roughly 85% of post-vaccine SARS-CoV-2-reactive clones were detected only after vaccination, suggesting vaccine-specific priming. Relatively few convalescent patients were included in the study, and early timepoints after natural infection were not analyzed. Of the vaccine-specific clones found in convalescent patients, nearly all (304 of 307) were mono-reactive for SARS-CoV-2 spike instead of being cross-reactive with common cold coronaviruses. The median count of SARS-CoV-2-reactive clonotypes went up from some 23 after infection to a few dozen after vaccination, although the change was not significant.

Library method: PCR. DNA from cultured CD4+ T cells underwent TCR sequencing with the Oncomine TCR Beta short-read assay at the Johns Hopkins FTIC core. The QIAamp micro DNA kit was used to extract genomic DNA from the cultured CD4+ T cells. Oncomine TCR Beta libraries from cultured CD4+ T cells were pooled with unique dual indexes and sequenced on an Illumina iSeq 100. From the authors' description of their analysis: Non-productive sequences were removed, and CDR3s not starting with C, not ending with F or W, or shorter than 7 amino acids were discarded. The MANAFEST web application identified antigen-specific clonotypes by comparing peptide-stimulated wells against reference wells and other culture wells. For a clone to be called positive, the clone needed an FDR below 0.05, an odds ratio above 5, and a productive frequency above 0.1% in at least two of three replicate wells. A clonotype counted as cross-reactive if it showed significant expansion both in the SARS-CoV-2 spike wells and in at least one common cold coronavirus spike condition. Similarity between CDR3 sequences was evaluated in R version 3.6.1 using Levenshtein distances (stringdist) and unrooted phylogenetic trees (ape). Starting from the raw public reads, TCRdb applied fastp trimming at Q25, assembled clones with MiXCR and retained in-frame beta chains. Each CDR3 protein gets just one entry, which takes the most common genes and DNA from the rows behind it. The V and J calls, along with clone size, are taken from TCRdb and not from the paper's own processing. The sample table shows approximately 23,000 distinct CDR3 sequences, and around two fifths are seen once. The top ten clones comprise roughly 27% of the sample.

This receptor was obtained from a human donor who had recovered from COVID-19. This sequence uses TRBV2 and TRBJ2-7; 7 bases in between match TRBD2. Material: CD4+ T cells from blood, cultured in vitro, obtained about 7 months after SARS-CoV-2 vaccination. Here the CDR3 is given as CASSELGRVRYEQYF. The nucleotide sequence is given as TGTGCCAGCAGTGAACTGGGGAGGGTACGGTACGAGCAGTACTTC.